Described below is a single TCR beta chain sequence and its context. Germline CDR1 reads SGHVS; CDR2 reads FNYEAQ. CDR3 length: 13 residues. V dropped 4 bases and J dropped 9; count of bases not matched to a gene: 5. This sample stems from a study of shared clonotypes between healthy human individuals. Terminally differentiated effector memory CD45RA+ cells were excluded from the naive CD8 cells, which were CD45RO-negative and positively selected for CCR7. Clones were sequenced by immunoSEQ multiplex PCR, and TCRdb holds only the in-frame ones, with some missing. The table shows a few million clones, with about 94% occurring only once.

The TCR comes from a man aged 18 to 29 in good health. Some clones in this sample may be carry-over from other donors' samples. The V call is TRBV7-6, the J call TRBJ2-1; 8 bases line up with TRBD2. Sequenced sample: naive CD8+ T cells from PBMCs. This CDR3 reads CASSSSGSLEQFF. CDR3 DNA sequence: TGTGCCAGCAGCTCGAGCGGGAGTCTTGAGCAGTTCTTC.